One and the same sample provided the 21 T cell receptor beta chains below, sequenced in a study of T-cell reconstitution after alpha-beta-depleted transplantation in children. A TCRbeta library incorporating unique molecular identifiers was prepared. Each CDR3 protein is one row after TCRdb ran MiXCR on the PCR reads. Here the sample spans fewer than 500,000 distinct CDR3 sequences, approximately 41% being singletons. The sequences come from PBMCs, collected before TCRalphabeta/CD19-depleted stem cell transplant. The receptors come from a girl aged 2 to 9 with aplastic anemia, due to receive a stem cell transplant.

This chain connects TRBV27 to TRBJ1-4; the D gene is possibly TRBD1 (5 bases). Looked up from germline, CDR1 is MNHEY and CDR2 is SMNVEV (reference sequence). V lost 0 bases, J lost 7 bases, and 9 bases lay in between. The CDR3 is made up of 14 amino acids. CDR3 in DNA: TGTGCCAGCAGTTTATCGATGCAGGGTGAAAAACTGTTTTTT. This codes for CASSLSMQGEKLFF.

The sample holds many counts of this clonotype. The J gene is TRBJ2-5, the V gene TRBV10-3; D unresolved. V gave up 1 base and J gave up 5 bases, with 2 bases separating them. The CDR3 sequence is 11 residues long. Germline V lookup: CDR1 ENHRY, CDR2 SYGVKD. The chain's CDR3 is CAISEWETQYF. The CDR3 region has the DNA TGTGCCATCAGTGAGTGGGAGACCCAGTACTTC.

V and J are TRBV5-1 and TRBJ2-3; D possibly corresponds to TRBD2 (6 bases). Germline V gene data show CDR1 as SGHRS and CDR2 as YFSETQ. Trimming removed 4 bases from V and 0 bases from J, with 15 bases in between. This CDR3 spans 16 amino acids. The DNA of the CDR3 is TGCGCCAGCAGCGAGGACGGGAGTAGTAGCACAGATACGCAGTATTTT. Encoded protein: CASSEDGSSSTDTQYF.

The V and J genes are TRBV28 and TRBJ2-7, with TRBD1 identical over 8 bases. V trimming: 2 bases; J trimming: 2 bases; junction bases outside the gene matches: 5. CDR1 is MDHEN, CDR2 SYDVKM, per germline. CDR3 size: 15 residues. The DNA for the CDR3 is TGTGCCAGCAGTTTAAGCCGACAGGGGACCTACGAGCAGTACTTC. The encoded protein is CASSLSRQGTYEQYF. The variable domain in full, completed from reference TRBV28 and TRBJ2-7, reads DVKVTQSSRYLVKRTGEKVFLECVQDMDHENMFWYRQDPGLGLRLIYFSYDVKMKEKGDIPEGYSVSREKKERFSLILESASTNQTSMYLCASSLSRQGTYEQYFGPGTRLTVT.

The chain is built from TRBV28 and TRBJ2-5, with D perhaps given as TRBD1 or TRBD2 (6 bases each). Germline CDR1 and CDR2: MDHEN and SYDVKM. The CDR3 is 16 amino acids. Trimming shortened V by 3 bases and J by 1 base, and 15 bases separated the two germline ends. This CDR3 reads CASSFNRGRSQETQYF. CDR3 DNA: TGTGCCAGCAGTTTCAATCGGGGGCGCAGCCAAGAGACCCAGTACTTC.

This clonotype was recorded at least ten times. V and J are TRBV5-1 and TRBJ2-7; 10 bases align to TRBD2. Germline V gene data show CDR1 as SGHRS and CDR2 as YFSETQ. Unmatched junction bases numbered 6, after V lost 2 bases and J lost 4 bases. The CDR3 has 15 amino acids. CDR3: CASSFKAGGPYEQYF. The CDR3 DNA is TGCGCCAGCAGCTTTAAAGCGGGAGGGCCGTACGAGCAGTACTTC.

The chain combines TRBV12-3 or TRBV12-4 with TRBJ1-2, with D uncertain. The V end lost 0 bases, the J end lost 8 bases, and 13 bases lay between the germline ends. This CDR3 is 14 amino acids long. CDR3 residues: CASSLAQGLTGYTF. The CDR3, as DNA: TGTGCCAGCAGTTTAGCACAAGGGTTGACCGGCTACACCTTC.

The chain carries TRBV5-1 and TRBJ2-3; 9 nucleotides align to TRBD1. CDR1 is SGHRS, CDR2 YFSETQ, per germline. V was pared by 7 bases and J by 2 bases, with 5 bases of the junction left unmatched. The CDR3 totals 14 residues. The CDR3 here is CASAGQGFTDTQYF. CDR3 in DNA: TGCGCCAGCGCGGGACAGGGCTTCACAGATACGCAGTATTTT.

In this sample, this clonotype turned up many times. At one end, the junction sequence differs from germline, possibly due to a read error. V usage is TRBV2 and J usage is TRBJ2-7; tentatively, D is TRBD2 (6 bases). The CDR3 contains 12 residues. Germline loops: CDR1 SNHLY, CDR2 FYNNEI. DNA for the CDR3: TGTGCCAGCAGCTGGGACTCCCCTAACGGGGACTTC. Translated, it gives CASSWDSPNGDF. Using reference TRBV2 and TRBJ2-7 for the parts outside the CDR3, the full variable domain is EPEVTQTPSHQVTQMGQEVILRCVPISNHLYFYWYRQILGQKVEFLVSFYNNEISEKSEIFDDQFSVERPDGSNFTLKIRSTKLEDSAMYFCASSWDSPNGDFGPGTRLTVT.

This clonotype was observed a handful of times. The chain combines TRBV20-1 with TRBJ1-6, with 9 bases aligning to TRBD1. There are 16 residues in the CDR3. Looked up from germline, CDR1 is DFQATT and CDR2 is SNEGSKA (reference sequence). Trimming removed 3 bases from V and 7 bases from J; junction bases left unmatched: 10. DNA of the CDR3: TGCAGTGCTAGTCTTAGACAGGGGGTCCAGAATTCACCCCTCCACTTT. Translated, it gives CSASLRQGVQNSPLHF.

This clonotype was counted many times. The V and J genes are TRBV5-1 and TRBJ1-1; no definite D call. The CDR3 is made up of 12 amino acids. CDR1 and CDR2 (germline): SGHRS, YFSETQ. V was shortened by 3 bases and J by 3 bases, with 6 bases between the two germline ends. The CDR3 DNA sequence: TGCGCCAGCAGCTACGGGGACACTGAAGCTTTCTTT. Protein: CASSYGDTEAFF.

This clonotype was detected ten times or more. This rearrangement joins TRBV20-1 to TRBJ2-5; 8 bases line up with TRBD2. This CDR3 is built from 15 residues. Germline CDR1 is DFQATT and CDR2 is SNEGSKA (reference sequence). J was trimmed by 5 bases and V by 0 bases; bases with no gene match: 8. The chain's CDR3 is CSARDMAGGYETQYF. The CDR3 bases are TGCAGTGCTAGAGATATGGCGGGAGGATATGAGACCCAGTACTTC.

The chain uses TRBV9 and TRBJ2-3, with D perhaps given as TRBD1 or TRBD2 (5 bases each). V was cut by 0 bases and J by 2 bases, with 10 bases left in between. CDR3 length equals 15 residues. Germline V gene data show CDR1 as SGDLS and CDR2 as YYNGEE. For the CDR3, the DNA is TGTGCCAGCAGCGTAGCGGGGACCAACACAGATACGCAGTATTTT. Residues: CASSVAGTNTDTQYF.

This clonotype showed up just a few times. The chain has TRBV7-9 and TRBJ2-2; D unresolved. Germline-derived CDR1 and CDR2 are SEHNR and FQNEAQ (reference sequence). V lost 1 base to trimming and J lost 2 bases, with 8 bases between them. The CDR3 length is 15 residues. The CDR3 loop reads CASSLVWANTGELFF. The CDR3 nucleotides are TGTGCCAGCAGCTTAGTGTGGGCCAACACCGGGGAGCTGTTTTTT.

The chain is built from TRBV20-1 and TRBJ2-2; D is possibly TRBD1 (5 bases). Germline V CDR1 and CDR2: DFQATT, SNEGSKA (reference sequence). The CDR3 is made up of 15 amino acids. Trimming removed 6 bases from V and 0 bases from J, with 14 bases in between. This CDR3 reads CSAGVLGSNTGELFF. The DNA of the CDR3 is TGCAGTGCAGGGGTTTTAGGATCGAACACCGGGGAGCTGTTTTTT.

The V call is TRBV12-3 or TRBV12-4, the J call TRBJ2-7, with a tentative D call TRBD2 (6 bases). The CDR3 has 13 residues. Trimming stripped 2 bases from V and 7 bases from J, with 12 bases between. The CDR3 nucleotides are TGTGCCAGCAGTTTACCTTCGGGGGTAGAGCAGTACTTC. Its protein product is CASSLPSGVEQYF.

The V and J genes are TRBV6-5 and TRBJ2-1; 9 bases map to TRBD2. Unmatched junction bases numbered 8, after V lost 4 bases and J lost 1 base. The CDR3 extends over 17 amino acids. Germline CDR1 is MNHEY and CDR2 is SVGAGI. CDR3 protein: CASSFGGLAISYNEQFF. Written as DNA, the CDR3 is TGTGCCAGCAGTTTCGGCGGACTAGCGATTTCCTACAATGAGCAGTTCTTC.

This chain links TRBV30 with TRBJ2-3; 10 positions agree with TRBD2. The V gene's germline CDR1 is GTSNPN and CDR2 SVGIG (reference sequence). V lost 5 bases, J lost 0 bases, and 2 bases stayed unmatched. The CDR3 spans 14 residues. CDR3: CAWALAGSTDTQYF. The CDR3 coding sequence is TGTGCCTGGGCACTAGCGGGGAGCACAGATACGCAGTATTTT.

This clonotype was seen a handful of times. The gene calls are TRBV18 and TRBJ2-1; tentative D call: TRBD1 (6 bases). Trimming left V 6 bases short and J 9 bases short, with 18 bases between. The CDR3 is made up of 14 amino acids. The germline CDR1 and CDR2 sequences are KGHSH and LQKENI. Written as DNA, the CDR3 is TGTGCCAGCTCGCTAGCAGGGGCCCCGGGTGAGCAGTTCTTC. Residues: CASSLAGAPGEQFF.

This clonotype showed up just once. This chain uses TRBV28 with TRBJ2-7; weak D call: TRBD2 (6 bases). The CDR3 runs to 16 residues. CDR1 is MDHEN and CDR2 is SYDVKM in the germline V gene. The V end was cut by 6 bases, the J end by 6 bases, with 24 bases between. The CDR3 protein is CASRYGRSTSFLEQYF. The DNA of the CDR3 is TGTGCCAGCAGGTATGGGAGATCGACTAGTTTCCTCGAGCAGTACTTC.

This clonotype showed up just a few times. The chain joins TRBV28 to TRBJ2-5; the match to TRBD2 covers 9 bases. J was trimmed by 4 bases and V by 6 bases; bases with no gene match: 9. CDR3 length: 15 residues. The germline gives CDR1 MDHEN, CDR2 SYDVKM. The CDR3 loop is CASRREGPAGETQYF. The CDR3 region has the DNA TGTGCCAGCAGGCGGGAGGGCCCGGCGGGAGAGACCCAGTACTTC.